The 7 T cell receptor beta chains listed next were all sequenced from one sample in a study of a mutant IDH1 vaccine in newly diagnosed glioma. Clones were read by immunoSEQ multiplex PCR, and TCRdb kept only the in-frame ones, dropping some. The table lists about 81,000 clones, 70% to 90% of them singletons. Antigens for these TCRs are unknown. Specified time point: week 23, last vaccination. Each vaccine dose was 300 ug of mutant IDH1 20-mer peptide, with topical imiquimod. The sample here was PBMCs, taken from a glioma patient whose treatment included an IDH1 peptide vaccine. These TCRs come from a man aged 25-45 years with glioma. Some clones in this sample may be carry-over from other donors' samples.

The chain couples TRBV7-9 to TRBJ2-3; D gene uncertain. Germline V gene data show CDR1 as SEHNR and CDR2 as FQNEAQ (reference sequence). The CDR3 contains 13 residues. V shed 4 bases and J shed 4 bases, with 9 bases lying between them. The CDR3 reads CASSSLNPDTQYF. The CDR3 coding sequence is TGTGCCAGCAGCTCATTAAATCCAGATACGCAGTATTTT.

The chain links TRBV6-1 to TRBJ1-2; D is possibly TRBD1 (6 bases). Trimming cost V 2 bases and J 5 bases, with 9 bases left between them. The CDR3 covers 13 residues. CDR1 is MNHNS, CDR2 SASEGT, per germline. CDR3 residues: CASSEWGPYGYTF. The CDR3 nucleotides are TGTGCCAGCAGTGAATGGGGGCCGTATGGCTACACCTTC.

The chain joins TRBV5-4 to TRBJ2-3, with D perhaps matching TRBD1 (5 bases). Germline V gene data show CDR1 as SGHNT and CDR2 as YYREEE (reference sequence). Trimming took off 4 bases at V and 0 bases at J, with 12 bases between the two ends. The length of the CDR3 is 15 residues. The CDR3 nucleotides read TGTGCCAGCAGCGTGAATACAGGAAGCACAGATACGCAGTATTTT. It is translated as CASSVNTGSTDTQYF.

V usage is TRBV19 and J usage is TRBJ1-3; no clear D gene. With 6 bases removed from V and 2 bases from J, the gap between germline ends came to 14 bases. Germline V gene sequence: CDR1 LNHDA, CDR2 SQIVND (reference sequence). CDR3 size: 15 residues. CDR3: CASRFGEEAGNTIYF. CDR3 in DNA: TGTGCCAGTAGGTTTGGTGAGGAGGCTGGAAACACCATATATTTT.

The chain couples TRBV15 to TRBJ2-2; D remains ambiguous. The V end lost 9 bases, the J end lost 6 bases, and 14 bases lay between the germline ends. The CDR3 runs to 13 residues. CDR1 and CDR2 (germline): LNHNV, YYDKDF (reference sequence). The CDR3 reads CATSLSIPGELFF. The CDR3 region has the DNA TGTGCCACATCCCTATCGATCCCCGGGGAGCTGTTTTTT.

This clone was found once. This chain connects TRBV5-1 to TRBJ2-6; the D call may be TRBD1 or TRBD2 (6 bases each). V lost 4 bases and J lost 4, with 21 bases in between. The length of the CDR3 is 18 residues. CDR1 is SGHRS and CDR2 is YFSETQ in the germline V gene. DNA for the CDR3: TGCGCCAGCAGCCTCAGTCCCACGGGGGCAACCGGGGCCAACGTCCTGACTTTC. Amino acid sequence: CASSLSPTGATGANVLTF.

The genes are TRBV21-1 and TRBJ2-5; the D call TRBD1 from the table was never checked on the DNA. TRBV21-1 represents a pseudogene. The CDR3 covers 12 residues. The CDR3, as DNA: TGTGCCACCCCAGAAAATCAAGAGACCCAGTACTTC. This sequence encodes CATPENQETQYF.